This is a list of T cell receptor beta chains from one sample in a study of PD-L1 blockade in urothelial cancer. Assay: immunoSEQ multiplex PCR; the TCRdb copy retains only in-frame clones and omits some. The table includes approximately 93,000 clones, 75% to 90% detected once. The sample here was PBMCs, taken around atezolizumab (anti-PD-L1) treatment. The receptors were sampled from a man between 65 and 85 years old with urothelial cancer. Each CDR3 is given with its conserved first and last residue. A D gene is named only where the DNA matches it firmly. Rows give clone size only sometimes, using once, few, many, or a class for an expanded clone.

v_gene: TRBV30
j_gene: TRBJ1-2
d_gene: .
abundance: .
CDR3aa: CAWSKGDYGYTF

v_gene: TRBV11-1
j_gene: TRBJ2-7
d_gene: TRBD1
abundance: .
CDR3aa: CASSLAPPGDRVSYEQYF

v_gene: TRBV5-5
j_gene: TRBJ2-7
d_gene: .
abundance: few
CDR3aa: CASSRRGGTYEQYF

v_gene: TRBV29-1
j_gene: TRBJ2-1
d_gene: TRBD2
abundance: few
CDR3aa: CSVEDLADSYNEQFF

v_gene: TRBV7-2
j_gene: TRBJ1-2
d_gene: .
abundance: .
CDR3aa: CASSLARQNYGYTF

v_gene: TRBV29-1
j_gene: TRBJ2-1
d_gene: .
abundance: .
CDR3aa: CSVGEMNEQFF

v_gene: TRBV19
j_gene: TRBJ2-1
d_gene: .
abundance: .
CDR3aa: CASSGTGFEQFF

v_gene: TRBV9
j_gene: TRBJ1-1
d_gene: TRBD1
abundance: .
CDR3aa: CASSGSGGLNTEAFF

v_gene: TRBV5-4
j_gene: TRBJ1-1
d_gene: .
abundance: .
CDR3aa: CASSLAGVGTEAFF

v_gene: TRBV7-9
j_gene: TRBJ2-7
d_gene: TRBD1
abundance: .
CDR3aa: CASSLVSGQGPYEQYF

v_gene: TRBV4-1
j_gene: TRBJ2-7
d_gene: TRBD2
abundance: once
CDR3aa: CASSPTSGSWDEQYF

v_gene: TRBV5-1
j_gene: TRBJ2-2
d_gene: TRBD1
abundance: .
CDR3aa: CASSRGQGASGELFF

v_gene: TRBV2
j_gene: TRBJ2-5
d_gene: TRBD2
abundance: few
CDR3aa: CASSEGLAGVETQYF

v_gene: TRBV2
j_gene: TRBJ2-7
d_gene: .
abundance: .
CDR3aa: CASSDGLSYEQYF

v_gene: TRBV19
j_gene: TRBJ2-5
d_gene: .
abundance: .
CDR3aa: CASRMRGGEQETQYF

v_gene: TRBV19
j_gene: TRBJ2-7
d_gene: .
abundance: .
CDR3aa: CASSMMGQGEYEQYF

v_gene: TRBV5-5
j_gene: TRBJ2-5
d_gene: TRBD1
abundance: .
CDR3aa: CASEGALYQETQYF

v_gene: TRBV5-5
j_gene: TRBJ2-1
d_gene: TRBD1
abundance: .
CDR3aa: CASSRTGKEQFF

v_gene: TRBV10-3
j_gene: TRBJ2-7
d_gene: TRBD2
abundance: many
CDR3aa: CAASAMGGRAGEQYF

v_gene: TRBV2
j_gene: TRBJ2-2
d_gene: TRBD2
abundance: .
CDR3aa: CASTFWTSGNTGELFF

v_gene: TRBV5-4
j_gene: TRBJ2-7
d_gene: TRBD2
abundance: .
CDR3aa: CASSSGTSGSKQYF

v_gene: TRBV6-5
j_gene: TRBJ1-2
d_gene: .
abundance: .
CDR3aa: CASSSYGRVEGYTF

v_gene: TRBV6-5
j_gene: TRBJ1-2
d_gene: TRBD1
abundance: .
CDR3aa: CASSLQDRGYGYTF

v_gene: TRBV7-3
j_gene: TRBJ2-3
d_gene: .
abundance: .
CDR3aa: CASSLTDSGGLSTDTQYF

v_gene: TRBV4-2
j_gene: TRBJ2-4
d_gene: TRBD2
abundance: .
CDR3aa: CASSQDMWTSGNIQYF

v_gene: TRBV7-2
j_gene: TRBJ1-2
d_gene: TRBD1
abundance: .
CDR3aa: CASSSGQGARGYTF

v_gene: TRBV10-2
j_gene: TRBJ1-1
d_gene: .
abundance: few
CDR3aa: CASRPGHNTEAFF

v_gene: TRBV9
j_gene: TRBJ2-3
d_gene: .
abundance: .
CDR3aa: CASSLGSQLDTQYF

v_gene: TRBV28
j_gene: TRBJ2-1
d_gene: .
abundance: .
CDR3aa: CASSTGNNEQFF

v_gene: TRBV18
j_gene: TRBJ1-5
d_gene: TRBD1
abundance: .
CDR3aa: CASSPGQEGQPQHF

v_gene: TRBV14
j_gene: TRBJ1-4
d_gene: .
abundance: few
CDR3aa: CASSPTTGTNEKLFF

v_gene: TRBV11-3
j_gene: TRBJ2-2
d_gene: .
abundance: .
CDR3aa: CASSLEFSTGELFF

v_gene: TRBV2
j_gene: TRBJ2-5
d_gene: .
abundance: .
CDR3aa: CASSGRAFQETQYF

v_gene: TRBV2
j_gene: TRBJ2-7
d_gene: .
abundance: .
CDR3aa: CASSGGSEPYEQYF

v_gene: TRBV7-2
j_gene: TRBJ1-1
d_gene: TRBD1
abundance: .
CDR3aa: CASLTSTGAETEAFF

v_gene: TRBV19
j_gene: TRBJ2-5
d_gene: .
abundance: .
CDR3aa: CASSPGLYLQETQYF

v_gene: TRBV7-2
j_gene: TRBJ2-2
d_gene: .
abundance: .
CDR3aa: CASTPAELTGELFF

v_gene: TRBV28
j_gene: TRBJ2-2
d_gene: TRBD2
abundance: .
CDR3aa: CASSPPEGKREGRNTGELFF

v_gene: TRBV6-4
j_gene: TRBJ1-6
d_gene: TRBD1
abundance: .
CDR3aa: CASSDSPGQGSPLHF

v_gene: TRBV6-5
j_gene: TRBJ2-1
d_gene: .
abundance: .
CDR3aa: CASSYRGTDNEQFF

v_gene: TRBV4-3
j_gene: TRBJ2-1
d_gene: .
abundance: .
CDR3aa: CASSQGARYEQFF

v_gene: TRBV4-3
j_gene: TRBJ2-5
d_gene: TRBD2
abundance: .
CDR3aa: CASSQGTSGSIETQYF

v_gene: TRBV2
j_gene: TRBJ1-4
d_gene: TRBD1
abundance: .
CDR3aa: CASSEGTGATNEKLFF

v_gene: TRBV15
j_gene: TRBJ1-2
d_gene: TRBD1
abundance: .
CDR3aa: CATSRGNRGLPPNYGYTF

v_gene: TRBV27
j_gene: TRBJ2-7
d_gene: .
abundance: few
CDR3aa: CASRTGFREQYF

v_gene: TRBV29-1
j_gene: TRBJ1-1
d_gene: .
abundance: .
CDR3aa: CSVETQANTEAFF

v_gene: TRBV9
j_gene: TRBJ2-1
d_gene: TRBD2
abundance: .
CDR3aa: CASSVGGTRVNNEQFF

v_gene: TRBV7-9
j_gene: TRBJ1-1
d_gene: TRBD1
abundance: .
CDR3aa: CASSRTGKITEAFF

v_gene: TRBV6-4
j_gene: TRBJ2-3
d_gene: .
abundance: many
CDR3aa: CASSDRGGTDTQYF

v_gene: TRBV20-1
j_gene: TRBJ2-7
d_gene: .
abundance: .
CDR3aa: CSPRNEQYF

v_gene: TRBV19
j_gene: TRBJ1-2
d_gene: .
abundance: .
CDR3aa: CASRETGGNYGYTF

v_gene: TRBV9
j_gene: TRBJ1-1
d_gene: .
abundance: .
CDR3aa: CASSHPGTPNTEAFF

v_gene: TRBV19
j_gene: TRBJ2-5
d_gene: .
abundance: .
CDR3aa: CASSIVTRETQYF

v_gene: TRBV6-5
j_gene: TRBJ2-2
d_gene: .
abundance: once
CDR3aa: CASSYGLNTGELFF

v_gene: TRBV6-1
j_gene: TRBJ1-5
d_gene: .
abundance: .
CDR3aa: CASSRGQSPNQPQHF